This is a list of T cell receptor beta chains from one sample in a study of cytomegalovirus exposure and HLA in healthy donors. Sequenced by immunoSEQ multiplex PCR; TCRdb stores in-frame clones only, minus some. The repertoire consists of roughly 180,000 clones, with 76% occurring once and the leading ten covering around 1.5%. Source material: PBMCs. These receptors were taken from a man aged 18 to 29 in good health and CMV-seronegative. Both conserved end residues are part of each CDR3. D genes are given only for firm matches. A row's size may be missing; if present it is once, few, many or a size class.

.	TRBV7-2	.	TRBJ1-5	TGTGCCAGCAGCCCACCCGGGAGTTATAATCAGCCCCAGCATTTT	CASSPPGSYNQPQHF
.	TRBV25-1	few	TRBJ2-2	TGTGCCAGCAGGCAAGGGGCGACGAACACCGGGGAGCTGTTTTTT	CASRQGATNTGELFF
.	TRBV28	.	TRBJ1-5	TGTGCCAGCATCCCTAGCCGGGGATCGCTCGAAGATCAGCCCCAGCATTTT	CASIPSRGSLEDQPQHF
.	TRBV27	few	TRBJ1-1	TGTGCCAGCAGTTTAGGGGCAGGGGCTGAAGCTTTCTTT	CASSLGAGAEAFF
.	TRBV5-6	.	TRBJ2-7	TGTGCCAGCAGCTTGGGAAGGGGGAAGTACGAGCAGTACTTC	CASSLGRGKYEQYF
TRBD1	TRBV7-8	.	TRBJ1-5	TGTGCCAGCAGCTTAACGACAGGGGGCGTGCAGCCCCAGCATTTT	CASSLTTGGVQPQHF
.	TRBV29-1	.	TRBJ2-7	TGCAGCGTTGGGGGGGCCTACGAGCAGTACTTC	CSVGGAYEQYF
TRBD1	TRBV5-1	.	TRBJ2-1	TGCGCCAGCAGCTTGCGCCCCGGGACAGGGGAGGGTGAGCAGTTCTTC	CASSLRPGTGEGEQFF
.	TRBV27	.	TRBJ2-3	TGTGCCAGCAGTTTTGGTCTAGCGCAAGATACGCAGTATTTT	CASSFGLAQDTQYF
TRBD1	TRBV6-5	.	TRBJ2-7	TGTGCCAGCAGTCGGGACAGGGAGTACGAGCAGTACTTC	CASSRDREYEQYF
.	TRBV27	.	TRBJ1-6	TGTGCCAGCAGACCTGGGGGGGCTAATTCACCCCTCCACTTT	CASRPGGANSPLHF
TRBD1	TRBV19	.	TRBJ2-7	TGTGCCAGTAGTATCGGACAGGCTTCCTACGAGCAGTACTTC	CASSIGQASYEQYF
TRBD2	TRBV27	.	TRBJ2-7	TGTGCCAGCGGGGGGGACTCCCACGAGCAGTACTTC	CASGGDSHEQYF
.	TRBV27	.	TRBJ1-1	TGTGCCAGCAGTGGAGGGTTGCAGGGAGGTAGGAACACTGAAGCTTTCTTT	CASSGGLQGGRNTEAFF
.	TRBV9	.	TRBJ1-1	TGTGCCAGCAGCGTAGACGGGGGGCGTTCGGCTTTCTTT	CASSVDGGRSAFF
TRBD1	TRBV6-5	.	TRBJ1-2	TGTGCCAGCAGTTATGGACAGGCGAATGGCTACACCTTC	CASSYGQANGYTF
TRBD1	TRBV5-6	.	TRBJ2-7	TGTGCCAGCAGCCTTCCGGACAGGGAGGACGAGCAGTACTTC	CASSLPDREDEQYF
TRBD1	TRBV2	.	TRBJ1-2	TGTGCCAGCAGCCCACAGGGGTATGGCTACACCTTC	CASSPQGYGYTF
.	TRBV7-2	few	TRBJ2-7	TGTGCCAGCAGCCCGCAGGACTACTACGAGCAGTACTTC	CASSPQDYYEQYF
.	TRBV6-5	.	TRBJ1-2	TGTGCCAGCAGTGATATGTCGGCTAACTATGGCTACACCTTC	CASSDMSANYGYTF
TRBD1	TRBV7-3	.	TRBJ2-3	TGTGCCAGCAGCTTAGGGACAGGGGAGCAGTATTTT	CASSLGTGEQYF
.	TRBV28	few	TRBJ2-1	TGTGCCAGCAGGACCACTACAAGTGAGCAGTTCTTC	CASRTTTSEQFF
.	TRBV5-4	.	TRBJ2-7	TGTGCCAGCAGCTTGGAACAGGAAGCCTACGAGCAGTACTTC	CASSLEQEAYEQYF
.	TRBV2	.	TRBJ2-1	TGTGCCAGCAGTGAAGCCTCTCGGCAGGGGGGCGATGAGCAGTTCTTC	CASSEASRQGGDEQFF
.	TRBV27	.	TRBJ2-7	TGTGCCAGCAGTTTCAGGGTGGACCACGAGCAGTACTTC	CASSFRVDHEQYF
TRBD1	TRBV2	.	TRBJ2-5	TGTGCCAGCAGACCTTCCAGGGGGCTTCGGCAAGAGACCCAGTACTTC	CASRPSRGLRQETQYF
TRBD1	TRBV30	.	TRBJ2-7	TGTGCCTGGAGTCCCGGGGACAGGGGCTACGAGCAGTACTTC	CAWSPGDRGYEQYF
TRBD2	TRBV5-1	.	TRBJ2-5	TGCGCCAGCAGCCCCGGTCTAGCGGGAGGGCAAGAGACCCAGTACTTC	CASSPGLAGGQETQYF
.	TRBV13	.	TRBJ1-1	TGTGCCAGCAGCTTGTACTCAATGGGGGGGACTGAAGCTTTCTTT	CASSLYSMGGTEAFF
.	TRBV7-9	.	TRBJ2-2	TGTGCCCCAACCGGCGGGGGCCCAAACACCGGGGAGCTGTTTTTT	CAPTGGGPNTGELFF
.	TRBV28	.	TRBJ1-2	TGTGCCAGCAGCCCGAGGGGGAGATTTAACTATGGCTACACCTTC	CASSPRGRFNYGYTF
TRBD1	TRBV5-1	.	TRBJ2-7	TGCGCCAGCAGCTTATGGGACAGAAAGAACTACGAGCAGTACTTC	CASSLWDRKNYEQYF
.	TRBV30	.	TRBJ2-7	TGTGCCTGGAGCGACTTGTCGGGGGGCCTCGAGCAGTACTTC	CAWSDLSGGLEQYF
.	TRBV9	.	TRBJ2-3	TGTGCCAGCAGCGTAACGGGACTCCAGCCAGATACGCAGTATTTT	CASSVTGLQPDTQYF
TRBD2	TRBV27	.	TRBJ2-7	TGTGCCAGCAGTCGCGGGGGGGCGGCGTACGAGCAGTACTTC	CASSRGGAAYEQYF